The T cell receptor (beta chain) under discussion was sequenced for a study of Graves' ophthalmopathy and Graves' hyperthyroidism. About the study: The stable label applied to hyperthyroidism with no ophthalmopathy within 18 months of follow-up. Points from the study as a whole: The model reached 70.59% sensitivity and about 73% specificity for predicting ophthalmopathy progression. Most clonotypes expanded in thyroid above 0.001 frequency were present in blood too. For separating ophthalmopathy from stable hyperthyroidism, a 13-signature model gave about 90% sensitivity and roughly 83% specificity.

This clonotype was picked up a small number of times. Its matching antigen is unknown. Amplification of TCR beta CDR3 regions used RNA transcripts. RT-PCR was first run with HTBI primers, then multiplex PCR in a second round. TCRdb re-called the multiplex PCR reads with MiXCR, one entry per CDR3 protein. The repertoire has more than 1,000,000 distinct CDR3 sequences, about two fifths of them found once; the top ten carry 8.5% to 14%. Looked up from germline, CDR1 is MDHEN and CDR2 is SYDVKM. The CDR3 covers 13 residues. V was pared by 2 bases and J by 5 bases, with 9 bases between. The source material was peripheral blood or thyroid tissue (not recorded which). The chain carries TRBV28 and TRBJ2-5; no reliable D call. This TCR came from an adult man with Graves' hyperthyroidism. The CDR3 is CASSLRAPETQYF. Written as DNA, the CDR3 is TGTGCCAGCAGTTTACGGGCCCCGGAGACCCAGTACTTC.